Below, one T cell receptor beta chain is given with its context. Its antigen remains undetermined. Base qualities are missing; no much larger clone stands one base away. Donors formed part of the validation cohort, which comprised about 130 subjects and was distinct from the first cohort of several hundred subjects. This entry comes from a study of cytomegalovirus exposure and HLA in healthy donors (dated by TCRdb to about 2017). For context, the study as a whole: A later analysis indicated that the 90 to 150 validation repertoires were generated on the platform also employed for the approximately 700 repertoires of the first cohort. The aim of the study was to test whether cataloging public T cell receptors could identify signatures of past pathogen exposure. A separate validation cohort of roughly 130 different subjects was used in addition to the approximately 670-subject first cohort. High-throughput TCR immunosequencing, statistical association of individual TCRs with disease status, and machine learning were combined to predict cytomegalovirus infection status.

The germline V gene specifies SGHRS as CDR1 and YFSETQ as CDR2. The trim is 4 bases for V and 3 bases for J, with a gap of 8 bases between the germline ends. From its cysteine to its phenylalanine, the CDR3 spans 13 amino acids. The kept DNA is CDR3 alone, 39 bases in frame from the first base. The library was obtained by the immunoSEQ multiplex PCR assay. Under the source paper's analysis protocol: To diagnose cytomegalovirus status from the catalog of TCR beta chain sequences, a statistical classification framework was built. Imported from immuneACCESS, the table was reduced by TCRdb to in-frame sequences with V and J called. These copies leave out some clones; in studies compared against another copy, an unresolved V gene accounts for under half, and the cause of the remainder is not known. The D gene and trimming were derived from the DNA, and the V and J assignments and clone size from that table. The sample records fewer than 400,000 clones, 88% of which are singletons. Jointly, the top ten make up around 0.91% of the sample.

What the work shows at the level of the full study, not this receptor alone: All 110 or so repertoires were used to score co-occurrence in the validation cohort in a later analysis, because that analysis had no HLA typing for the cohort. The classifier was reported to diagnose cytomegalovirus status with high specificity and sensitivity in both the original cohort and the validation cohort. Across donors, most TCR sequences were observed very rarely, whereas some public TCRs were present in many individuals. It was suggested by the authors that the approach could potentially be generalized to other disease states and immunological phenotypes. In vitro tests confirmed that a few of the cytomegalovirus-associated TCR beta chains recognize cytomegalovirus antigens. A later analysis found that TCRs clustered in the first cohort also tended to co-occur in the 120 validation repertoires, with 94% of cluster scores above 0. The study listed around 160 TCR beta chains as associated with cytomegalovirus.

The clonotype was recovered from a young man in good health and CMV-seronegative. The chain is made from TRBV5-1 and TRBJ1-3; TRBD1 is a possible D gene, resting on 5 matching bases. Sequencing was carried out using PBMCs. The sequenced DNA is TGCGCCAGCAGCCAGGACATTGGAAACACCATATATTTT. Translated, it gives CASSQDIGNTIYF.